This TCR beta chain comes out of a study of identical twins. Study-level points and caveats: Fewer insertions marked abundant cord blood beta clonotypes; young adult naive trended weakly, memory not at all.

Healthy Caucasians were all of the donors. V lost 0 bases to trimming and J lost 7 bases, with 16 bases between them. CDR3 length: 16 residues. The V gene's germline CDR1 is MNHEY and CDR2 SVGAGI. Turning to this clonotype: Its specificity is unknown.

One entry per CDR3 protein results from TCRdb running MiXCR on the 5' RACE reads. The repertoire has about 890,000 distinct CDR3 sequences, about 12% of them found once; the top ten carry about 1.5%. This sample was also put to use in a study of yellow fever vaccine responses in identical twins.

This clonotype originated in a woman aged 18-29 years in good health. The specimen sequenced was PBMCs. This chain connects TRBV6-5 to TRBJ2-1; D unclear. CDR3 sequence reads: CASSYSTWLDVNEQFF. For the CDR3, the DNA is TGTGCCAGCAGTTACTCGACGTGGCTAGATGTGAATGAGCAGTTCTTC.